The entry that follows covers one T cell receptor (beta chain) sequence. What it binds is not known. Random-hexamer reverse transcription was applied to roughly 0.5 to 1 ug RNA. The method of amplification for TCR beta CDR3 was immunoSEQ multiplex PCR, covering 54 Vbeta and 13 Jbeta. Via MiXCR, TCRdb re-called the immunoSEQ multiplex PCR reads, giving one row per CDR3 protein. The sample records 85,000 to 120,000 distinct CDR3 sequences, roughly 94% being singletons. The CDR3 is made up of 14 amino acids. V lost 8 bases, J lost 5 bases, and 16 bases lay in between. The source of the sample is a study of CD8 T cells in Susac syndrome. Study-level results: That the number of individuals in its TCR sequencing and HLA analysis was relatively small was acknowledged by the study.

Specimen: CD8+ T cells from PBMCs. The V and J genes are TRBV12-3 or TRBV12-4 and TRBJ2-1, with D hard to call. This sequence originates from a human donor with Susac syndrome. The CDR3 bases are TGTGCCAGCTCGTTTCCTCGACTCGACAATGAGCAGTTCTTC. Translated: CASSFPRLDNEQFF.